This T cell receptor beta chain was identified in a study of cytomegalovirus exposure and HLA in healthy donors. Turning to the study itself: In an early release, HLA-typed donors contributed some 82 million unique TCR sequences.

13 Jbeta primers and 60 Vbeta primers were used for the PCR. The repertoire was sequenced with immunoSEQ multiplex PCR; TCRdb's copy has only in-frame clones and lacks some. Found here are roughly 77,000 clones, about two thirds of them singletons; the top ten hold 6.5% to 7.5%. About this clone: The antigen remains unidentified.

Study results and caveats: A later look showed TCR association rates differing by HLA locus, highest for DRB1 and lowest for HLA-C.

Germline V gene lookup returns CDR1 MNHEY and CDR2 SMNVEV (reference sequence). There are 14 residues in the CDR3. V was clipped by 2 bases and J by 7 bases, with 12 bases between them. This sequence was found in a woman between 50 and 59 years old in good health and CMV-seropositive. The chain carries TRBV27 and TRBJ2-1; D is perhaps TRBD2 (5 bases). Sequencing was done on a sample of PBMCs. The CDR3, as DNA: TGTGCCAGCAGTTTAGGTATTGGCGGGAATGAGCAGTTCTTC. Amino acid sequence: CASSLGIGGNEQFF.